One T cell receptor beta chain is described in this entry. The antigen is not known. The data are from a study of shared clonotypes between healthy human individuals. Study observations and caveats: A handful of donors shared approximately 5% of their naive CD4 clonotypes. Non-shared clonotypes were found to have lower generation probabilities than the clonotypes that were shared by all four of the sorted-subset donors.

Profiling relied on immunoSEQ multiplex PCR, and the TCRdb table lists in-frame clones only, not all of them. Among about 2 million clones listed, about 95% were seen once. The CDR3 sequence is 14 residues long. The germline gives CDR1 MNHEY, CDR2 SVGAGI. Between the trimmed V and J ends, which lost 0 bases and 1 base, there was a span of 6 bases. Naive CD8 populations comprised CD45RO-negative cells positively selected for CCR7, excluding terminally differentiated effector memory CD45RA+ cells. The receptor was derived from a man in his late teens or twenties in good health. Sequences were obtained from naive CD8+ T cells sorted from blood. The rearrangement links TRBV6-5 to TRBJ1-1; D remains unclear. Written as DNA, the CDR3 is TGTGCCAGCAGTTACTCACAGACGAACACTGAAGCTTTCTTT. Translated: CASSYSQTNTEAFF.